This TCR beta chain was observed in a study of T cells in Graves' hyperthyroidism and ophthalmopathy. Diagnoses were established using clinical symptoms, serum thyroxine and TRAb, thyroid ultrasound and orbital computed tomography. Researchers amplified the TCR beta CDR3 regions from RNA transcripts. Primed by the HTBI set, a first-round RT-PCR was run on the TCR CDR3. Each CDR3 protein gets one entry after TCRdb re-called the multiplex PCR reads with MiXCR. This table has approximately 380,000 distinct CDR3 sequences, over 12% appearing once. CDR1 and CDR2 from the germline V gene are LGHNT and FRNRAP. This CDR3 comprises 14 residues. The V gene lost 1 base and the J gene lost 5 bases, with 8 bases spanning the gap. This clonotype was found many times.

Sequenced: blood. This TCR was recovered from a man aged 50 to 60 with Graves' ophthalmopathy. The rearrangement links TRBV12-5 to TRBJ1-4; D is undetermined. As DNA, the CDR3 is TGTGCTAGTGGTTTGGGCGGCCTAAATGAAAAACTGTTTTTT. Translating it yields CASGLGGLNEKLFF.